The 2 T cell receptor beta chains below come from one sample, sequenced in a study of radiation and T cells in renal cell carcinoma. Time point reported: baseline pretreatment blood. Treatment meaning: 15 Gy SBRT to primary tumor, nephrectomy 4 weeks later. Here immunoSEQ multiplex PCR was the method, and the copy in TCRdb shows in-frame clones only, minus some. The top ten clones hold 12% of a sample with roughly 130,000 clones, 70% to 90% of them seen once. Material: blood, obtained from a patient whose treatment included radiotherapy and nephrectomy. Receptors originate from a woman aged 45 to 65 with renal cell carcinoma.

Points on this clone: One end of the junction varies from germline; a read error may be responsible. The chain is built from TRBV6-1 and TRBJ2-5, with 7 bases fitting TRBD1. CDR1 MNHNS and CDR2 SASEGT come from the germline V gene. The length of the CDR3 is 15 residues. For the CDR3, the DNA is TGTGCCAGCAGTGGAGGGGGCCCTGGGCAAGATACCCAGTACTTC. Protein sequence: CASSGGGPGQDTQYF.

CDR3 coding DNA: TGTGCTAGTGCTCCCCGTAGAAGCTCCTACAATGAGCAGTTCTTC. It yields the protein CASAPRRSSYNEQFF. V usage is TRBV12-5 and J usage is TRBJ2-1; D remains ambiguous. In germline, CDR1 is LGHNT, CDR2 FRNRAP. The CDR3 totals 15 residues. V gave up 7 bases and J gave up 0 bases, with 13 bases separating them. Full variable domain (rest looked up from reference TRBV12-5 and TRBJ2-1): DARVTQTPRHKVTEMGQEVTMRCQPILGHNTVFWYRQTMMQGLELLAYFRNRAPLDDSGMPKDRFSAEMPDATLATLKIQPSEPRDSAVYFCASAPRRSSYNEQFFGPGTRLTVL.